Following are 8 T cell receptor beta chains from one sample sequenced in a study of blood T cell repertoires in COVID-19. Using immunoSEQ multiplex PCR, the repertoire was profiled, and TCRdb retains in-frame clones only, with some absent. This table holds about 200,000 clones, around 89% found once. The sequencing sample was made of peripheral blood. The receptors derive from a man aged 35 to 55 with active or convalescent COVID-19.

The chain recombines TRBV7-2 with TRBJ1-3; D ambiguous. Germline CDR1 and CDR2: SGHTA and FQGNSA. Trimming shortened V by 0 bases and J by 2 bases, and 8 bases separated the two germline ends. The CDR3 sequence is 15 residues long. CDR3 in amino acids: CASSLARDPGNTIYF. In nucleotides, the CDR3 is TGTGCCAGCAGCTTAGCCCGGGATCCTGGAAACACCATATATTTT.

This clone was counted a single time. V gene TRBV7-2 combines with J gene TRBJ2-3, with no clear D. The germline V gene has CDR1 SGHTA and CDR2 FQGNSA. Trimming removed 2 bases at V and 2 bases at J, with 8 bases between. CDR3 length equals 14 residues. The CDR3 sequence: CASSLSQITDTQYF. CDR3 DNA sequence: TGTGCCAGCAGCTTATCGCAGATCACAGATACGCAGTATTTT.

In DNA, the CDR3 is TGTGCCATCAGTGATGCCGACAGGGACCGAGAGACCCAGTACTTC. It codes for CAISDADRDRETQYF. V and J are TRBV10-3 and TRBJ2-5, with 7 bases identical to TRBD1. The CDR3 has 15 amino acids. The V gene's germline CDR1 is ENHRY and CDR2 SYGVKD. V lost 3 bases to trimming and J lost 4 bases; unmatched junction nucleotides: 8.

The chain employs TRBV12-5 and TRBJ2-5; 8 nucleotides align to TRBD1. J was trimmed by 5 bases and V by 4 bases; bases with no gene match: 9. CDR1 is LGHNT, CDR2 FRNRAP, per germline. This CDR3 is built from 15 residues. This chain's CDR3 is CASGSPTGAAETQYF. The CDR3 bases are TGTGCTAGTGGTTCCCCGACAGGGGCGGCGGAGACCCAGTACTTC.

The chain carries TRBV3-1 (or the pseudogene TRBV3-2) and TRBJ2-3, with 7 nucleotides matching TRBD2. J gave up 2 bases and V 6 bases, and 5 bases lay outside the gene matches. Germline values: CDR1 LGHDT, CDR2 YNNKEL (reference sequence). The CDR3 runs 14 residues. The CDR3 protein is CASRPSGFTDTQYF. CDR3 nucleotides: TGTGCCAGCAGACCTAGCGGATTCACAGATACGCAGTATTTT.

V usage is TRBV5-4 and J usage is TRBJ2-5, with D tentatively TRBD2 (5 bases). CDR1 is SGHNT and CDR2 is YYREEE in the germline V gene (reference sequence). Trimming shortened V by 4 bases and J by 3 bases, and 10 bases separated the two germline ends. The CDR3 runs to 13 residues. For the CDR3, the DNA is TGTGCCAGCAGCCCGGGATACGAAGAGACCCAGTACTTC. It codes for CASSPGYEETQYF.

In DNA form, the CDR3 reads TGTGCCAGCAGAACCCTATTCAAACAGGGAGTGGCTAATGAAAAACTGTTTTTT. It encodes CASRTLFKQGVANEKLFF. This chain links TRBV7-9 with TRBJ1-4, with TRBD1 as a possible D gene (6 bases). The V end was cut by 6 bases, the J end by 3 bases, with 23 bases between. The CDR3 length is 18 residues. The V gene's germline CDR1 is SEHNR and CDR2 FQNEAQ (reference sequence). The full variable domain, with the rest looked up from reference TRBV7-9 and TRBJ1-4, is DTGVSQNPRHKITKRGQNVTFRCDPISEHNRLYWYRQTLGQGPEFLTYFQNEAQLEKSRLLSDRFSAERPKGSFSTLEIQRTEQGDSAMYLCASRTLFKQGVANEKLFFGSGTQLSVL.

This rearrangement joins TRBV2 to TRBJ2-7; D is perhaps TRBD2 (6 bases). With 7 bases removed from V and 0 bases from J, the gap between germline ends came to 16 bases. CDR1 and CDR2 from the germline V gene are SNHLY and FYNNEI. The CDR3 is 15 residues long. CDR3 amino acids: CASIQVPGGSYEQYF. The CDR3 coding sequence is TGTGCCAGCATTCAGGTCCCCGGGGGCTCCTACGAGCAGTACTTC. The variable domain in full, completed from reference TRBV2 and TRBJ2-7, reads EPEVTQTPSHQVTQMGQEVILRCVPISNHLYFYWYRQILGQKVEFLVSFYNNEISEKSEIFDDQFSVERPDGSNFTLKIRSTKLEDSAMYFCASIQVPGGSYEQYFGPGTRLTVT.